This TCR beta chain was captured by sequencing in a study of metastatic and nonmetastatic thyroid tumors. For the study at large: Where malignant and benign thyroid patients were concerned, repertoires were compared across blood and tumor or nodule tissue.

Through MiXCR, TCRdb re-clonotyped the PCR reads. The sample holds around 24,000 clones; less than 15% are singletons and the top ten take 17%. Patients underwent thyroid surgery, and none had received any treatment before it. Ten or more counts support this clone. The CDR3 totals 14 residues. Germline V gene lookup returns CDR1 MDHEN and CDR2 SYDVKM. V was clipped by 3 bases and J by 12 bases, with 18 bases between them. Sequencing was performed on blood. This clonotype was sampled from a female donor with papillary thyroid cancer or a benign thyroid nodule (not recorded which). Some clones in this sample may be carry-over from other donors' samples. The chain uses TRBV28 and TRBJ2-1, with D possibly being TRBD2 (6 bases). The CDR3 DNA reads TGTGCCAGCAGTTTGGGGATCTCCTCGGGAGCGCAGTTCTTC. Protein: CASSLGISSGAQFF.